The clone carrying this TCR beta chain has ten or more counts. Its target is unknown. The time point here: newly diagnosed GD, antithyroid drugs for less than 3 months. With RNA extracted from PBMCs as input, the TCR library was made. Graves' disease diagnosis was established per American Thyroid Association guidelines. The CDR3 length is 15 residues. J was trimmed by 4 bases and V by 3 bases; bases with no gene match: 5. From germline, CDR1 is SEHNR and CDR2 FQNEAQ (reference sequence). Through Arm-PCR of CDR3 regions and iRepertoire HTBI primers, TCR beta libraries were built. In TCRdb, the multiplex PCR reads were re-called with MiXCR into one record per CDR3 protein. Among 350,000 to 550,000 distinct CDR3 sequences listed, roughly 15% were seen once. The sample originates from a study of regulatory T cells in long-lasting Graves disease. Findings of the study overall: The researchers studied only peripheral blood, not thyroid tissue.

These records were also assigned to another study, of T cells in Graves' hyperthyroidism and ophthalmopathy. That publication notes: With a duration under 2 months, the hyperthyroidism was newly diagnosed in patients aged 18 to 65. Separating ophthalmopathy from stable hyperthyroidism was achieved by a 13 V-J model.

The chain recombines TRBV7-9 with TRBJ2-3, with 9 bases fitting TRBD2. The material was peripheral blood mononuclear cells (PBMCs), obtained at new diagnosis, from a patient treated with antithyroid drugs. The receptor comes from a woman younger than 35 with Graves disease. The CDR3 DNA is TGTGCCAGCAGCTTCGGGACTAGCTCCTCAGATACGCAGTATTTT. This codes for CASSFGTSSSDTQYF.